This T cell receptor beta chain was retrieved from a study of tumor-infiltrating lymphocytes in oesophageal squamous cell carcinoma. TCRdb recomputed calls from the PCR reads with MiXCR, one row per CDR3 protein. Of 15,000 to 20,000 distinct CDR3 sequences detected, 39% appear once; the ten largest clones hold roughly a fifth. The CDR3 totals 16 residues. Germline assignment: CDR1 LNHNV and CDR2 YYDKDF (reference sequence). Turning to this clonotype: A much larger clonotype is one base distant, so this may be a read error.

The rearrangement links TRBV15 to TRBJ1-1; D gene unclear. Sequencing used esophageal tumor tissue. The clonotype originates from a male donor with esophageal squamous cell carcinoma. CDR3 bases: TGTGCCACCAGCCCCCTCCAAAGAGGGCCGGGCACTGAAGCTTTATTT. Protein product: CATSPLQRGPGTEALF.